This T cell receptor beta chain was sequenced during a study of cytomegalovirus exposure and HLA in healthy donors. The PCR was carried out with 60 Vbeta primers and 13 Jbeta primers. Repertoires were generated with immunoSEQ multiplex PCR, while TCRdb's copy carries only in-frame clones and drops some. The sample lists some 170,000 clones; 80% to 90% were seen once. This clone was seen just once. Trimming stripped 0 bases from V and 1 base from J, with 8 bases between. This CDR3 is built from 14 residues. Per germline, CDR1 SGDLS and CDR2 YYNGEE. Sample: PBMCs. The chain links TRBV9 to TRBJ2-7; a possible D gene is TRBD2 (5 bases). This receptor was obtained from a man in his fifties in good health and CMV-seropositive. CDR3 loop: CASSVEPGSYEQYF. The CDR3 nucleotides read TGTGCCAGCAGCGTAGAGCCGGGGTCCTACGAGCAGTACTTC.